One and the same sample provided the 25 T cell receptor beta chains below, sequenced in a study of technical replicates of blood from several donors. Profiled with immunoSEQ multiplex PCR; TCRdb holds only in-frame clones, not every one. The repertoire holds 40,000 to 60,000 clones, with about 94% as singletons. The sample taken for sequencing was PBMCs. The receptors here all came from a human donor in good health. Some clones in this sample may be carry-over from other donors' samples.

This chain connects TRBV18 to TRBJ2-2; possible D gene TRBD1, 5 bases. The V gene's germline CDR1 is KGHSH and CDR2 LQKENI. Trimming took off 4 bases at V and 2 bases at J, with 11 bases between the two ends. This CDR3 is built from 15 residues. CDR3 coding DNA: TGTGCCAGCTCACTCGTGACAGAAAACACCGGGGAGCTGTTTTTT. This sequence encodes CASSLVTENTGELFF.

Here the CDR3 reads CASSFDRGIQETQYF. The CDR3 DNA sequence: TGCGCCAGCAGCTTCGACAGGGGGATCCAAGAGACCCAGTACTTC. This chain joins TRBV5-1 and TRBJ2-5; 9 bases match TRBD1. Germline CDR1 reads SGHRS; CDR2 reads YFSETQ. V gave up 2 bases and J gave up 1 base; unmatched junction bases: 3. The CDR3 extends over 15 amino acids.

CDR3 DNA: TGTGCCAGCAGCTTAGCGGCCGGGGAGCTGTTTTTT. It encodes CASSLAAGELFF. The rearrangement uses TRBV11-3 and TRBJ2-2; D gene unclear. Germline V lookup: CDR1 SGHNT, CDR2 YENEEA. Trimming removed 1 base from V and 6 bases from J, with 3 bases in between. The CDR3 covers 12 residues.

J is TRBJ2-7 and V is TRBV7-2, with 8 bases lining up with TRBD1. The CDR3 loop spans 14 amino acids. CDR1 is SGHTA, CDR2 FQGNSA, per germline. Trimming took 5 bases from V and 6 from J; bases not matched to a gene: 9. CDR3 DNA: TGTGCCAGCAGCACAGGACAGGGTCGTCGCGAGCAGTACTTC. Its translation: CASSTGQGRREQYF.

This clone showed up just once. This chain uses TRBV29-1 with TRBJ2-7; D unclear. This CDR3 contains 12 residues. The V gene lost 4 bases and the J gene lost 0 bases, with 7 bases spanning the gap. Germline V CDR1 and CDR2: SQVTM, ANQGSEA. The CDR3 here is CSVVATSYEQYF. The CDR3 DNA reads as TGCAGCGTTGTGGCAACCTCCTACGAGCAGTACTTC.

The chain is built from TRBV10-3 and TRBJ1-1; a possible D gene is TRBD1 (6 bases). Germline CDR1 ENHRY, CDR2 SYGVKD. The CDR3 extends over 13 amino acids. Between the trimmed V and J ends, which lost 5 bases and 4 bases, there was a span of 11 bases. The CDR3 region has the DNA TGTGCCATCAGTAAGGAAGGGGGCACTGAAGCTTTCTTT. This translates into CAISKEGGTEAFF.

The chain is built from TRBV5-3 and TRBJ1-6; 7 positions agree with TRBD1. TRBV5-3 is an open reading frame whose function is uncertain. The CDR3 contains 13 residues. Trimming cost V 5 bases and J 6 bases; bases outside gene matches: 2. This CDR3 reads CARRGDSNSPLHF. CDR3 in DNA: TGTGCCAGAAGAGGGGACAGTAATTCACCCCTCCACTTT.

The chain combines TRBV7-9 with TRBJ2-5; 7 nucleotides agree with TRBD1. The CDR3 spans 15 residues. Germline V gene data show CDR1 as SEHNR and CDR2 as FQNEAQ (reference sequence). V lost 5 bases, J lost 5 bases, and 11 bases stayed unmatched. This CDR3 reads CASSHRQGSVETQYF. CDR3 bases: TGTGCCAGCAGCCACCGACAGGGATCGGTGGAGACCCAGTACTTC.

The gene calls are TRBV5-1 and TRBJ2-3; perhaps TRBD2 as D (6 bases). V lost 2 bases and J 5 bases, leaving 6 bases between the germline ends. The CDR3 sequence is 12 residues long. Germline CDR1 and CDR2: SGHRS and YFSETQ. CDR3 coding DNA: TGCGCCAGCAGCTTAGCGGGAGATACGCAGTATTTT. Its protein is CASSLAGDTQYF.

The chain recombines TRBV2 with TRBJ1-2, with D unresolved. In germline, CDR1 is SNHLY, CDR2 FYNNEI. Trimming shortened V by 0 bases and J by 4 bases, and 9 bases separated the two germline ends. The CDR3 consists of 14 residues. The CDR3 sequence is CASSEAPGVYGYTF. CDR3 sequence (DNA): TGTGCCAGCAGTGAAGCACCAGGCGTCTATGGCTACACCTTC.

V and J are TRBV5-5 and TRBJ2-7, with D possibly being TRBD1 (5 bases). Between the trimmed V and J ends, which lost 4 bases and 0 bases, there was a span of 8 bases. The CDR3 consists of 13 residues. Germline CDR1 reads SGHKS; CDR2 reads YYEKEE (reference sequence). The CDR3 sequence: CASSDDSSYEQYF. CDR3 DNA sequence: TGTGCCAGCAGCGACGACAGCTCCTACGAGCAGTACTTC.

This rearrangement joins TRBV5-4 to TRBJ2-5, with TRBD1 as a possible D gene (6 bases). The length of the CDR3 is 13 residues. The germline gives CDR1 SGHNT, CDR2 YYREEE (reference sequence). V was pared by 5 bases and J by 1 base, with 9 bases between. In nucleotides, the CDR3 is TGTGCCAGCAGTAGGGACACCCAAGAGACCCAGTACTTC. Its protein product is CASSRDTQETQYF. Drawing the rest from reference TRBV5-4 and TRBJ2-5, the complete variable domain is ETGVTQSPTHLIKTRGQQVTLRCSSQSGHNTVSWYQQALGQGPQFIFQYYREEENGRGNFPPRFSGLQFPNYSSELNVNALELDDSALYLCASSRDTQETQYFGPGTRLLVL.

The rearrangement joins TRBV6-6 to TRBJ1-6, with D perhaps matching TRBD1 (5 bases). Trimming shortened V by 7 bases and J by 6 bases, and 16 bases separated the two germline ends. Germline values: CDR1 MNHNY, CDR2 SVGAGI (reference sequence). This CDR3 has 15 amino acids. The CDR3 loop reads CASTPGGVTNSPLHF. CDR3 DNA sequence: TGTGCCAGCACTCCCGGGGGGGTTACTAATTCACCCCTCCACTTT.

The chain links TRBV9 to TRBJ2-2; 9 bases align to TRBD2. The CDR3 covers 15 residues. The V gene end was trimmed by 4 bases and the J gene end by 3 bases; junction bases not matched to a gene: 4. The germline V gene encodes CDR1 SGDLS and CDR2 YYNGEE. CDR3 nucleotide sequence: TGTGCCAGCAGCCCGAGCGGGGGGCACACCGGGGAGCTGTTTTTT. It encodes CASSPSGGHTGELFF. Using reference TRBV9 and TRBJ2-2 for the parts outside the CDR3, the full variable domain is DSGVTQTPKHLITATGQRVTLRCSPRSGDLSVYWYQQSLDQGLQFLIQYYNGEERAKGNILERFSAQQFPDLHSELNLSSLELGDSALYFCASSPSGGHTGELFFGEGSRLTVL.

The CDR3 DNA sequence: TGCGCCAGCAGCCAGGCGCCGACAGGGTCAGGAAACACCATATATTTT. It yields the protein CASSQAPTGSGNTIYF. The rearrangement links TRBV4-1 to TRBJ1-3, with 7 bases identical to TRBD1. This CDR3 contains 16 residues. V was clipped by 3 bases and J by 4 bases; unmatched bases: 9. The germline V gene encodes CDR1 MGHRA and CDR2 YSYEKL.

The chain combines TRBV5-1 with TRBJ1-4; tentative D call: TRBD1 (6 bases). Per germline, CDR1 SGHRS and CDR2 YFSETQ. CDR3 length: 15 amino acids. Between the trimmed V and J ends, which lost 4 bases and 0 bases, there was a span of 10 bases. As DNA, the CDR3 is TGCGCCAGCAGCGACAGACAGGCAACTAATGAAAAACTGTTTTTT. Translated: CASSDRQATNEKLFF.

The chain has TRBV2 and TRBJ1-1, with no clear D. The CDR3 has 13 amino acids. V was cut by 4 bases and J by 5 bases, with 11 bases left in between. Germline CDR1 SNHLY, CDR2 FYNNEI. The CDR3 bases are TGTGCCAGCAGTGGGCCCAGAGGGACTGAAGCTTTCTTT. Protein sequence: CASSGPRGTEAFF.

This chain links TRBV19 with TRBJ1-5; TRBD1 agrees at 12 bases. V lost 6 bases and J lost 5; bases outside the gene matches: 2. CDR1 and CDR2 (germline): LNHDA, SQIVND (reference sequence). This CDR3 comprises 14 residues. The DNA of the CDR3 is TGTGCCAGTAGGGGGACAGGGGGCGATCAGCCCCAGCATTTT. Its translation: CASRGTGGDQPQHF.

The rearrangement uses TRBV19 and TRBJ1-2; D is uncertain. CDR1 is LNHDA, CDR2 SQIVND, per germline (reference sequence). The CDR3 loop spans 18 amino acids. V dropped 4 bases and J dropped 3 bases, with 24 bases sitting between them. CDR3 amino acids: CASSRPRTLVGGDYGYTF. In DNA form, the CDR3 reads TGTGCCAGTAGTAGACCCCGGACCCTAGTTGGCGGGGACTATGGCTACACCTTC. The full variable domain, completed using reference TRBV19 and TRBJ1-2, is DGGITQSPKYLFRKEGQNVTLSCEQNLNHDAMYWYRQDPGQGLRLIYYSQIVNDFQKGDIAEGYSVSREKKESFPLTVTSAQKNPTAFYLCASSRPRTLVGGDYGYTFGSGTRLTVV.

The V and J genes are TRBV6-1 and TRBJ2-2, with TRBD1 identical over 10 bases. Germline assignment: CDR1 MNHNS and CDR2 SASEGT. This CDR3 spans 15 amino acids. The ends lost 8 bases at V and 7 bases at J; junction bases unmatched: 10. The DNA of the CDR3 is TGTGCCAGCGACCGACAGGGGGCGCTTGGCGGGGAGCTGTTTTTT. Translating gives CASDRQGALGGELFF.

This sequence joins TRBV4-1 and TRBJ1-5; a possible D gene is TRBD1 (5 bases). The CDR3 totals 15 residues. Germline V gives CDR1 MGHRA, CDR2 YSYEKL. V was cut by 4 bases and J by 1 base, with 11 bases left in between. CDR3 region: CASSLSPGSNQPQHF. CDR3 nucleotides: TGCGCCAGCAGCCTCAGCCCAGGGAGCAATCAGCCCCAGCATTTT.

This clone was recorded only once. The J gene is TRBJ2-5, the V gene TRBV13; 7 bases align to TRBD1. The ends lost 5 bases at V and 2 bases at J; junction bases unmatched: 8. CDR1 is PRHDT and CDR2 is FYEKMQ in the germline V gene (reference sequence). The CDR3 spans 15 residues. CDR3 region: CASSLRQGVQETQYF. The DNA for the CDR3 is TGTGCCAGCAGCCTAAGACAGGGCGTTCAAGAGACCCAGTACTTC.

The gene calls are TRBV12-5 and TRBJ2-7; tentatively, D is TRBD1 (6 bases). V dropped 0 bases and J dropped 2 bases, with 20 bases sitting between them. The CDR3 has 18 amino acids. The germline V gene has CDR1 LGHNT and CDR2 FRNRAP. CDR3 in DNA: TGTGCTAGTGGTTTGGTATATAGTCTTAGGGGACAAACCTACGAGCAGTACTTC. It encodes CASGLVYSLRGQTYEQYF.

This chain links TRBV7-2 with TRBJ2-7, with 9 nucleotides matching TRBD1. The CDR3 spans 15 residues. V shed 3 bases, J shed 5 bases, and the junction held 8 bases outside the gene matches. Germline values: CDR1 SGHTA, CDR2 FQGNSA. The CDR3 sequence: CASSFAGTGYNEQYF. The CDR3 bases are TGTGCCAGCAGCTTCGCCGGGACAGGGTATAACGAGCAGTACTTC. Full variable domain (rest looked up from reference TRBV7-2 and TRBJ2-7): GAGVSQSPSNKVTEKGKDVELRCDPISGHTALYWYRQSLGQGLEFLIYFQGNSAPDKSGLPSDRFSAERTGGSVSTLTIQRTQQEDSAVYLCASSFAGTGYNEQYFGPGTRLTVT.

V gene TRBV6-6 combines with J gene TRBJ2-7; D perhaps matches TRBD2 (5 bases). V lost 4 bases to trimming and J lost 2 bases, with 9 bases between them. The CDR3 spans 13 residues. The V gene's germline CDR1 is MNHNY and CDR2 SVGAGI (reference sequence). CDR3 sequence reads: CASSWTLAYEQYF. As DNA, the CDR3 is TGTGCCAGCAGTTGGACTTTAGCCTACGAGCAGTACTTC.